This T cell receptor (beta chain) was documented in a study of T cell responses to AZD1222 COVID-19 vaccine. Some clones are missing from TCRdb's copy, which holds only in-frame ones; the method was immunoSEQ multiplex PCR. The data contain 80,000 or so clones, over 90% of them seen just once; the ten biggest clones take up around 4.9%. Points from the study as a whole: When two AZD1222 doses had been given, Spike-specific TCR breadth and depth rose. Among vaccine-associated CD4 TCRs, coverage spanned spike, with dominance at 160-218 and 743-854. Possibly, clonal diversity was underestimated; donors were largely white British and included more females. Nearly half of the spike-specific TCRs reportedly recognize variant regions that carry no mutations.

Trimming at V came to 6 bases and at J to 3 bases, leaving 11 bases not matched to a gene. CDR1 and CDR2 (germline): MNHNY, SVGAGI (reference sequence). This CDR3 contains 17 residues. As for this clone: Its target is not known.

The sample was peripheral blood, taken on day 0 of AZD1222 vaccination. The gene calls are TRBV6-6 and TRBJ2-5, with 12 bases lining up with TRBD2. The TCR comes from an adult in good health. CDR3 bases: TGTGCCAGCAGCCGACCGACTAGCGGGGGAGGTAAAGAGACCCAGTACTTC. Its protein product is CASSRPTSGGGKETQYF.